These 22 T cell receptor beta chains were all obtained from the same sample, sequenced in a study of CD8 T cells in ankylosing spondylitis. Overall study findings and caveats: Ankylosing spondylitis blood seemed to carry a telltale TCR beta motif made of under 10 highly homologous variants.

These receptors have no identified antigens. TCRdb processed the 5' RACE reads anew with MiXCR; each CDR3 protein has one entry. The sample records roughly 670,000 distinct CDR3 sequences, around 20% being singletons. The sequenced sample was blood, either unsorted or a sorted T cell fraction (not recorded which). The receptors derive from a male donor with ankylosing spondylitis.

The chain recombines TRBV4-1 with TRBJ2-3; D uncertain. This CDR3 has 15 amino acids. With 1 base removed from V and 2 bases from J, the gap between germline ends came to 10 bases. The germline gives CDR1 MGHRA, CDR2 YSYEKL. CDR3 amino acids: CASSQVAPSTDTQYF. For the CDR3, the DNA is TGCGCCAGCAGCCAAGTGGCCCCCTCCACAGATACGCAGTATTTT.

CDR3 DNA sequence: TGTGCCAGCACATCCCTGGGGAGCTCCGGGGCCAACGTCCTGACTTTC. Amino acid sequence: CASTSLGSSGANVLTF. V and J are TRBV6-1 and TRBJ2-6; weak D call: TRBD2 (5 bases). This CDR3 has 16 residues. Trimming cost V 7 bases and J 4 bases, with 17 bases left between them. Germline V CDR1 and CDR2: MNHNS, SASEGT.

This chain connects TRBV20-1 to TRBJ2-3, with D perhaps TRBD2 (6 bases). With 6 bases removed from V and 2 bases from J, the gap between germline ends came to 18 bases. In germline, CDR1 is DFQATT, CDR2 SNEGSKA (reference sequence). The CDR3 consists of 15 residues. The CDR3 region has the DNA TGCAGTGCAGAGATTGGCTCGGGAGTCACAGATACGCAGTATTTT. Translated: CSAEIGSGVTDTQYF.

The chain uses TRBV7-2 and TRBJ2-3; possible D gene TRBD2, 5 bases. Germline values: CDR1 SGHTA, CDR2 FQGNSA. This CDR3 comprises 12 residues. V was cut by 2 bases and J by 13 bases, with 13 bases left in between. The CDR3 bases are TGTGCCAGCAGCTTAAGGAGTGGGAGAGAGTATTTT. Its translation: CASSLRSGREYF.

The genes are TRBV5-1 and TRBJ2-5; 7 nucleotides line up with TRBD1. With V trimmed by 4 bases and J by 1 base, 10 bases remained unmatched. CDR1 is SGHRS and CDR2 is YFSETQ in the germline V gene. The CDR3 covers 16 residues. The CDR3 bases are TGCGCCAGCAGCCTCGGACAGGTTGTCCCCCAAGAGACCCAGTACTTC. It is translated as CASSLGQVVPQETQYF.

The chain joins TRBV7-2 to TRBJ2-1; D is ambiguous. V gave up 1 base and J gave up 6 bases, with 13 bases separating them. The CDR3 covers 15 residues. Germline CDR1 reads SGHTA; CDR2 reads FQGNSA. As DNA, the CDR3 is TGTGCCAGCAGCTTAGGTCAGAGTCGGAGCAATGAGCAGTTCTTC. Protein: CASSLGQSRSNEQFF.

This clonotype appeared a few times. A much larger clone lies one base from this, so it may be a read error. The chain is built from TRBV28 and TRBJ2-3, with unresolved D. The CDR3 extends over 16 amino acids. Germline-derived CDR1 and CDR2 are MDHEN and SYDVKM. The CDR3 nucleotides are TGTGCCGGCAGTTCCCCCGCCAGGACCCTCACAGATACGCAGTATTTT. Translated: CAGSSPARTLTDTQYF.

The rearrangement joins TRBV7-8 to TRBJ1-5, with no clear D. V was pared by 3 bases and J by 2 bases, with 8 bases between. The CDR3 length is 14 residues. Germline-derived CDR1 and CDR2 are SGHVS and FQNEAQ. This chain's CDR3 is CASSFDVGNQPQHF. CDR3 coding DNA: TGTGCCAGCAGCTTCGACGTGGGCAATCAGCCCCAGCATTTT.

This clonotype was seen a handful of times. The genes are TRBV4-1 and TRBJ1-2; D gene uncertain. The germline V gene encodes CDR1 MGHRA and CDR2 YSYEKL. The CDR3 runs 14 residues. The V and J ends lost 0 bases and 4 bases respectively, with 9 bases between them. The CDR3 loop is CASSQDWAVYGYTF. As DNA, the CDR3 is TGCGCCAGCAGCCAAGACTGGGCGGTCTATGGCTACACCTTC.

The sample holds a few counts of this clonotype. The CDR3: CSARDRVPTYNEQFF. As DNA, the CDR3 is TGCAGTGCAAGGGATAGGGTCCCCACCTACAATGAGCAGTTCTTC. The chain recombines TRBV20-1 with TRBJ2-1; D uncertain. The CDR3 runs to 15 residues. Trimming took 6 bases from V and 2 from J, leaving 17 bases between them. CDR1 DFQATT and CDR2 SNEGSKA come from the germline V gene (reference sequence).

V and J are TRBV7-9 and TRBJ2-7; 9 bases line up with TRBD1. The CDR3 length is 13 residues. With V trimmed by 5 bases and J by 6 bases, 5 bases remained unmatched. The germline CDR1 and CDR2 sequences are SEHNR and FQNEAQ (reference sequence). The DNA for the CDR3 is TGTGCCAGCAGCCCCACAGGGGGCCTCGAGCAGTACTTC. Translation gives CASSPTGGLEQYF.

This chain links TRBV12-3 or TRBV12-4 with TRBJ2-7; D call uncertain. CDR3 size: 13 residues. V was cut by 1 base and J by 5 bases, with 9 bases left in between. CDR3 nucleotides: TGTGCCAGCAGTTTAGGTCACCTACACGAGCAGTACTTC. The encoded protein is CASSLGHLHEQYF.

In its sample, this clonotype was seen a few times. Here the CDR3 DNA reads TGCAGTGCTAGACCGACAGACAATCAGCCCCAGCATTTT. Amino acid sequence: CSARPTDNQPQHF. The chain has TRBV20-1 and TRBJ1-5, with D possibly being TRBD1 (5 bases). V gave up 2 bases and J gave up 3 bases, with 8 bases separating them. Germline V gives CDR1 DFQATT, CDR2 SNEGSKA (reference sequence). There are 13 residues in the CDR3.

This clonotype came up a few times. The chain links TRBV2 to TRBJ1-5; D gene ambiguous. The CDR3 loop spans 12 amino acids. Germline CDR1 and CDR2: SNHLY and FYNNEI. Trimming removed 7 bases from V and 3 bases from J, with 7 bases in between. In DNA form, the CDR3 reads TGTGCCAGCAACGGGATCAATCAGCCCCAGCATTTT. Protein product: CASNGINQPQHF.

J is TRBJ2-5 and V is TRBV7-9, with D perhaps matching TRBD1 (6 bases). This CDR3 has 14 residues. V was pared by 1 base and J by 4 bases, with 10 bases between. Germline CDR1 SEHNR, CDR2 FQNEAQ (reference sequence). CDR3 coding DNA: TGTGCCAGCAGCTTAGGTGGACAGCGAGAGACCCAGTACTTC. Amino acids: CASSLGGQRETQYF.

A few counts support this clonotype. The chain uses TRBV5-1 and TRBJ1-1; the D gene is possibly TRBD1 (5 bases). Trimming left V 1 base short and J 2 bases short, with 12 bases between. This CDR3 spans 15 amino acids. CDR1 and CDR2 (germline): SGHRS, YFSETQ. CDR3 amino acids: CASSLLGAVNTEAFF. CDR3 DNA sequence: TGCGCCAGCAGCTTGTTAGGGGCCGTAAACACTGAAGCTTTCTTT.

This clonotype was found a few times. This chain links TRBV2 with TRBJ2-7; 7 bases map to TRBD1. The CDR3 is made up of 16 amino acids. The germline V gene encodes CDR1 SNHLY and CDR2 FYNNEI. V lost 0 bases to trimming and J lost 3 bases; unmatched junction nucleotides: 8. This CDR3 reads CASSEAGYRGYYEQYF. DNA for the CDR3: TGTGCCAGCAGTGAAGCCGGCTACAGGGGATACTACGAGCAGTACTTC.

The chain joins TRBV5-1 to TRBJ1-1; the D is unclear. Deletions cut 4 bases from V and 6 bases from J, with 13 bases between. From germline, CDR1 is SGHRS and CDR2 YFSETQ. CDR3 size: 13 residues. DNA of the CDR3: TGCGCCAGCAGCCTCCCGGGAGGGTCTGAAGCTTTCTTT. This gives the protein CASSLPGGSEAFF.

This clonotype has more than one count but fewer than ten. V gene TRBV6-2 or TRBV6-3 combines with J gene TRBJ1-5; TRBD1 aligns across 8 bases. J was trimmed by 0 bases and V by 2 bases; bases with no gene match: 6. From germline, CDR1 is MNHEY and CDR2 SVGEGT. The CDR3 is made up of 17 amino acids. The CDR3, as DNA: TGTGCCAGCAGTTACAGGCAGGGGGCCCATAGCAATCAGCCCCAGCATTTT. Its protein is CASSYRQGAHSNQPQHF.

This clonotype was seen a few times. The CDR3 is CAISHDQDDQETQYF. CDR3 DNA: TGTGCCATCAGTCACGACCAGGATGACCAAGAGACCCAGTACTTC. The chain employs TRBV10-3 and TRBJ2-5; D call uncertain. Germline V gene sequence: CDR1 ENHRY, CDR2 SYGVKD. Trimming removed 5 bases from V and 0 bases from J, with 13 bases in between. The CDR3 is 15 residues long.

The chain has TRBV12-3 or TRBV12-4 and TRBJ2-4; D possibly uses TRBD1 or TRBD2 (6 bases each). The CDR3 is 15 amino acids. Trimming pared 4 bases from V and 10 bases from J, leaving 20 bases between. Here the CDR3 reads CASSSMGSGGAIQYF. The CDR3 DNA follows: TGTGCCAGCAGTTCGATGGGGTCCGGGGGCGCGATTCAGTACTTC.

The rearrangement uses TRBV4-1 and TRBJ2-7; TRBD1 matches at 7 bases. V was pared by 1 base and J by 6 bases, with 12 bases of the junction left unmatched. This CDR3 has 16 amino acids. Germline CDR1 is MGHRA and CDR2 is YSYEKL. CDR3 sequence (DNA): TGCGCCAGCAGCCAAGGCGGCCCCAGGGGGTTTATCGAGCAGTACTTC. This gives the protein CASSQGGPRGFIEQYF.